This T cell receptor beta chain came from a study of cytomegalovirus exposure and HLA in healthy donors. Profiling relied on immunoSEQ multiplex PCR, and the TCRdb table lists in-frame clones only, not all of them. The sample carries around 200,000 clones, more than 65% recorded once. CDR1 and CDR2 (germline): SEHNR, FQNEAQ (reference sequence). Trimming took off 10 bases at V and 2 bases at J, with 11 bases between the two ends. This CDR3 spans 12 amino acids. The source of this sequence is a woman between 18 and 29 years old in good health and CMV-seropositive. The specimen was PBMCs. The chain links TRBV7-9 to TRBJ2-5; D remains ambiguous. The CDR3 bases are TGTGCCACGGAGTATATACAAGAGACCCAGTACTTC. This translates into CATEYIQETQYF.